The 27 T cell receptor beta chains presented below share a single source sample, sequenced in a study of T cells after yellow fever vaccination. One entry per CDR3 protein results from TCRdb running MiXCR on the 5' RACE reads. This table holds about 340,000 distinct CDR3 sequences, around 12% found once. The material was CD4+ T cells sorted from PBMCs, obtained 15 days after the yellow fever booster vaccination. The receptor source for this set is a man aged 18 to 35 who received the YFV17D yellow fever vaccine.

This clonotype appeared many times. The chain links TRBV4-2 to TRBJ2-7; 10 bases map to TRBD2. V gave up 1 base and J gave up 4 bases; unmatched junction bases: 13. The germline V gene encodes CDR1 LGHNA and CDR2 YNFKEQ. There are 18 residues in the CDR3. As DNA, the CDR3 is TGTGCCAGCAGCCAAGCGTGGACTAGCGGTTCCCCAGGTTACGAGCAGTACTTC. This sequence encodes CASSQAWTSGSPGYEQYF.

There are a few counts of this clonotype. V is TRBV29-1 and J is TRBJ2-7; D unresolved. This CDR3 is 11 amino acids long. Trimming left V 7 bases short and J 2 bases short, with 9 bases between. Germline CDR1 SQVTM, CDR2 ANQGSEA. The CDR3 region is CSASEPYEQYF. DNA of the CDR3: TGCAGCGCCTCAGAACCCTACGAGCAGTACTTC.

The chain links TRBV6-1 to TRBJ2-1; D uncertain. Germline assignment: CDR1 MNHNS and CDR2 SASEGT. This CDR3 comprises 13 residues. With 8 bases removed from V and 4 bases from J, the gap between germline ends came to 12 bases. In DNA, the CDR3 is TGTGCCAGCTATGGGATTAAGTACAATGAGCAGTTCTTC. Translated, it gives CASYGIKYNEQFF.

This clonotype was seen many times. CDR3: CATSDLLQPGTGELFF. The CDR3 region has the DNA TGTGCCACCAGTGATTTGCTCCAGCCAGGTACCGGGGAGCTGTTTTTT. The chain carries TRBV24-1 and TRBJ2-2; D uncertain. V shed 0 bases and J shed 5 bases, with 12 bases lying between them. This CDR3 is built from 16 residues. The V gene's germline CDR1 is KGHDR and CDR2 SFDVKD.

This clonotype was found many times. Here the CDR3 reads CASSLGLAGGSRGNEQFF. CDR3 in DNA: TGTGCCAGCAGTTTAGGACTAGCGGGGGGCTCGCGTGGGAATGAGCAGTTCTTC. V and J are TRBV28 and TRBJ2-1; 14 bases map to TRBD2. Losses at the gene ends were 2 bases for V and 7 bases for J; bases not matched to a gene: 10. The CDR3 sequence is 18 residues long. Germline V lookup: CDR1 MDHEN, CDR2 SYDVKM.

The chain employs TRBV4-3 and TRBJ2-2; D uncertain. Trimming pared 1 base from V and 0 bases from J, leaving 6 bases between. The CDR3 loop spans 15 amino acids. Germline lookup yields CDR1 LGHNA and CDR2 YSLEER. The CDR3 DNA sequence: TGCGCCAGCAGCCAAGGCCTTTCGAACACCGGGGAGCTGTTTTTT. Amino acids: CASSQGLSNTGELFF.

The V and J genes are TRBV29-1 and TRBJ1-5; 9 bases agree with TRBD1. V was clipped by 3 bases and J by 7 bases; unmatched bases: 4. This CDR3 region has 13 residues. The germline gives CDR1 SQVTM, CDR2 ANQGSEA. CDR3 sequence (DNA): TGCAGCGTTGAGGGACAGGGTGGGCAGCCCCAGCATTTT. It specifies CSVEGQGGQPQHF.

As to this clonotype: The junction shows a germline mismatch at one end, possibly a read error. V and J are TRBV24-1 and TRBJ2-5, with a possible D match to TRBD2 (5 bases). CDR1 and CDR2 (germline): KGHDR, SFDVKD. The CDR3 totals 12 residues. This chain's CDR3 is CATSPEVGDQHF. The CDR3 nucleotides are TGTGCCACCAGTCCGGAGGTCGGGGATCAGCACTTC.

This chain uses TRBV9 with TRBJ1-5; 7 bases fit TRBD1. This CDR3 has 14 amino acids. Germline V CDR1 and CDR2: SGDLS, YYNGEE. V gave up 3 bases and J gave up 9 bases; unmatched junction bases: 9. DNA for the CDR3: TGTGCCAGCAGCGGGGGGACAGTGGATACGCCCCAGCATTTT. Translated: CASSGGTVDTPQHF.

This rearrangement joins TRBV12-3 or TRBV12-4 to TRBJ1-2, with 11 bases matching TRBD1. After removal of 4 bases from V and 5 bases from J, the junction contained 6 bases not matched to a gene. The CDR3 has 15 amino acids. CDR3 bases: TGTGCCAGCAGTTCCCCTGGACAGGGGGCATATGGCTACACCTTC. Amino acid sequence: CASSSPGQGAYGYTF.

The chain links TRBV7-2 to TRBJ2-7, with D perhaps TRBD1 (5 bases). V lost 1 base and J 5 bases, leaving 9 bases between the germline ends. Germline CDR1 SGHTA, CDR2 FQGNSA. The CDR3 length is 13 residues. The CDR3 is CASSLVGAHEQYF. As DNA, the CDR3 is TGTGCCAGCAGCTTAGTTGGGGCCCACGAGCAGTACTTC. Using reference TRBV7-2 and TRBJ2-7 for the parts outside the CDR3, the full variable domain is GAGVSQSPSNKVTEKGKDVELRCDPISGHTALYWYRQSLGQGLEFLIYFQGNSAPDKSGLPSDRFSAERTGGSVSTLTIQRTQQEDSAVYLCASSLVGAHEQYFGPGTRLTVT.

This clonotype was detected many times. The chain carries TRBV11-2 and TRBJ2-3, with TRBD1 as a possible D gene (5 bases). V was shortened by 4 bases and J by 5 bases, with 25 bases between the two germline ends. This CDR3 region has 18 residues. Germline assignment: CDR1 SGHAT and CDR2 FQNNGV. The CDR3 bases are TGTGCCAGCAGCTCGAAAAGGGGTCGAGACTGGGGTGGAGATACGCAGTATTTT. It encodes CASSSKRGRDWGGDTQYF. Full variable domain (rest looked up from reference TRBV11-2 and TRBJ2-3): EAGVAQSPRYKIIEKRQSVAFWCNPISGHATLYWYQQILGQGPKLLIQFQNNGVVDDSQLPKDRFSAERLKGVDSTLKIQPAKLEDSAVYLCASSSKRGRDWGGDTQYFGPGTRLTVL.

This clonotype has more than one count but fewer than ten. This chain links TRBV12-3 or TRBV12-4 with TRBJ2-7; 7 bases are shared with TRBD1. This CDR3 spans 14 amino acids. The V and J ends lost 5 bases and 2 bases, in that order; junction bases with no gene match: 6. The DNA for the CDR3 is TGTGCCAGCAGTAGACAGGGATTGGCCTACGAGCAGTACTTC. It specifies CASSRQGLAYEQYF.

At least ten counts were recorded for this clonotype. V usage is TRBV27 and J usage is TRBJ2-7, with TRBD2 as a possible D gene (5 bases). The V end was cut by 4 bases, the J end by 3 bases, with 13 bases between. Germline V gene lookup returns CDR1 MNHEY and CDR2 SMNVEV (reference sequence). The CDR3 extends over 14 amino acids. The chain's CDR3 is CASSSRAAYYEQYF. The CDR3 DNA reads TGTGCCAGCAGTTCACGAGCGGCTTACTACGAGCAGTACTTC.

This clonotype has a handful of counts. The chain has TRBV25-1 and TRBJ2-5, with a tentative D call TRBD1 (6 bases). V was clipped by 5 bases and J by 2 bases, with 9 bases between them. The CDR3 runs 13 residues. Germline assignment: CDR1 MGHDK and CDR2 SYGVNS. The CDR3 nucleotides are TGTGCCAGCAGTCAGGGGTGGCAAGAGACCCAGTACTTC. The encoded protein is CASSQGWQETQYF.

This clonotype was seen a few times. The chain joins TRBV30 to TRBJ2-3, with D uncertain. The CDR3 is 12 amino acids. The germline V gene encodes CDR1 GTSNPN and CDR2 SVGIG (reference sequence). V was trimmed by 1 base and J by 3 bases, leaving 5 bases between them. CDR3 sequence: CAWSEVTDTQYF. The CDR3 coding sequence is TGTGCCTGGAGTGAAGTGACAGATACGCAGTATTTT.

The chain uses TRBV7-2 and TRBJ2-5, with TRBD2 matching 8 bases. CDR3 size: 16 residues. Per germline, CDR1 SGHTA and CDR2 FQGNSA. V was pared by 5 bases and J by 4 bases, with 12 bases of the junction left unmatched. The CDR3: CASSPGGAGVGETQYF. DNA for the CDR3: TGTGCCAGCAGCCCCGGGGGAGCGGGGGTCGGAGAGACCCAGTACTTC.

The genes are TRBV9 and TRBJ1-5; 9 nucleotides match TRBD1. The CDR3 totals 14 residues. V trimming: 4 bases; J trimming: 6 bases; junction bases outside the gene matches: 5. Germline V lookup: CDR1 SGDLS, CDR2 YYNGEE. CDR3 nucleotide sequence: TGTGCCAGCAGCCTCGGGACAGGGCCTCAGCCCCAGCATTTT. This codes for CASSLGTGPQPQHF.

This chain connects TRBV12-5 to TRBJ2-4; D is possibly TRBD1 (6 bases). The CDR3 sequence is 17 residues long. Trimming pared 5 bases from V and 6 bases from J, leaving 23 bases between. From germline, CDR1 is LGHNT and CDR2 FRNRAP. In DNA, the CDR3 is TGTGCTAGTGGTACAACGTTTCGACAGGTGGAGACAAACATTCAGTACTTC. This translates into CASGTTFRQVETNIQYF.

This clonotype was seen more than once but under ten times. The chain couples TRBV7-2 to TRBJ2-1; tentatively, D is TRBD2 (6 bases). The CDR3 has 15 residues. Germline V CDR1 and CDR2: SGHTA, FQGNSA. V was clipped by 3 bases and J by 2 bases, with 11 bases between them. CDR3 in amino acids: CASSLAGTTYNEQFF. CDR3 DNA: TGTGCCAGCAGCTTGGCGGGGACGACCTACAATGAGCAGTTCTTC.

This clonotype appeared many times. CDR3 residues: CASSQPLGQILYEQYV. CDR3 DNA: TGCGCCAGCAGCCAGCCACTGGGACAGATCCTATACGAGCAGTACGTC. This rearrangement joins TRBV4-3 to TRBJ2-7, with 7 bases that match TRBD1. The V gene's germline CDR1 is LGHNA and CDR2 YSLEER. CDR3 size: 16 residues. V shed 3 bases, J shed 4 bases, and the junction held 12 bases outside the gene matches.

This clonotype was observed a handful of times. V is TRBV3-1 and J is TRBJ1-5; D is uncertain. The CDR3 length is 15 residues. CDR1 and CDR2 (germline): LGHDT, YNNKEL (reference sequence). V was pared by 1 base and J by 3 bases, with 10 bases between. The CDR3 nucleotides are TGTGCCAGCAGCCAAGCCCCCAAGTCCAATCAGCCCCAGCATTTT. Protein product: CASSQAPKSNQPQHF.

The DNA for the CDR3 is TGCGCCAGCAGCTTGTACTCAAGCTCCTACAATGAGCAGTTCTTC. This codes for CASSLYSSSYNEQFF. J is TRBJ2-1 and V is TRBV5-1, with D unresolved. The CDR3 runs to 15 residues. Germline V gene data show CDR1 as SGHRS and CDR2 as YFSETQ. The V gene lost 1 base and the J gene lost 0 bases, with 8 bases spanning the gap. Full variable domain (remainder filled in from reference TRBV5-1 and TRBJ2-1): KAGVTQTPRYLIKTRGQQVTLSCSPISGHRSVSWYQQTPGQGLQFLFEYFSETQRNKGNFPGRFSGRQFSNSRSEMNVSTLELGDSALYLCASSLYSSSYNEQFFGPGTRLTVL.

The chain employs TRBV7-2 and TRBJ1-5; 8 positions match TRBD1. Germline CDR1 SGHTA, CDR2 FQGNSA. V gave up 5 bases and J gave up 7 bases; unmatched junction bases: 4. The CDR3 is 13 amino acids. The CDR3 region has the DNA TGTGCCAGCAGCGTGCAGGGGGCACAGCCCCAGCATTTT. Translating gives CASSVQGAQPQHF.

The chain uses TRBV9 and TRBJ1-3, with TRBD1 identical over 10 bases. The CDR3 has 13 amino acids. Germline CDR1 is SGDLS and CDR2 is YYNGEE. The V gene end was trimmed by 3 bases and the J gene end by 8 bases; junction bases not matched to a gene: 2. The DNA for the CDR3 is TGTGCCAGCAGCGACGGACAGGGGGACACCATATATTTT. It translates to CASSDGQGDTIYF.

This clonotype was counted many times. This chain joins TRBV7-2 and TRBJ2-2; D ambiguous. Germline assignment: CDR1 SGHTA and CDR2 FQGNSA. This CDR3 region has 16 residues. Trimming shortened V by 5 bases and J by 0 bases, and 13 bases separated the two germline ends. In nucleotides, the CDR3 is TGTGCCAGCAGCCCTAAGGCGGATCCGAACACCGGGGAGCTGTTTTTT. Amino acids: CASSPKADPNTGELFF.

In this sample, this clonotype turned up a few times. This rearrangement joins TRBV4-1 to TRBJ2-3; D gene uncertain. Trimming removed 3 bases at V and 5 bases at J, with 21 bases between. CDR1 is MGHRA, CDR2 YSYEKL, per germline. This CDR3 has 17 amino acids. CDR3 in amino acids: CASSQHPYGVSGDTQYF. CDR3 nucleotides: TGCGCCAGCAGCCAGCACCCTTACGGAGTCTCGGGAGATACGCAGTATTTT.